Below, one TCR beta chain is given with its context. Ten or more counts support this clonotype. The clone's antigen remains unknown. Per-base quality was not reported, and no clone a single base away is much larger than it. The library was generated by 5' RACE. TCRdb records Illumina MiSeq as the sequencer. Using fastp at Q25 and MiXCR, TCRdb reprocessed the public reads and kept productive beta chains. Each CDR3 protein appears once, grouped with its most common genes and DNA. For this sample there are 60,000 to 70,000 distinct CDR3 sequences; about 17% appear just once. Approximately 4.8% of the sample lies in the top ten. The data originate from a study of T cells of healthy individuals (dated by TCRdb to about 2018). V gives up 6 bases and J gives up 1 base, and the segment between their germline ends measures 9 bases. Sequences MRHNA (CDR1) and SNTAGT (CDR2) are obtained from the germline V gene. The CDR3 goes from the cysteine to the phenylalanine over 13 residues. Just CDR3 DNA is preserved here, 39 bases in frame from base 1.

The receptor comes from a human donor in good health. The chain uses TRBV6-4 and TRBJ1-1; the D gene is not confidently resolved. Here is the DNA: TGTGCCAGCAGCAGACTCCAGAACACTGAAGCTTTCTTT. Its coded protein is CASSRLQNTEAFF.